A selection of T cell receptor beta chains follows, all from one sample in a study of blood T cell repertoires in COVID-19. TCRdb's table, derived via immunoSEQ multiplex PCR, lists solely in-frame clones and lacks some. Counted here are some 67,000 clones, around nine tenths occurring once; the ten biggest clones make up around a fifth. Sequenced sample: peripheral blood. Receptors were obtained from a woman older than 75 with acute or convalescent COVID-19. CDR3s include the opening cysteine and the closing phenylalanine or tryptophan. The D gene is left open where the match is weak. Expanded clones are given a class, and other clones once, few, many or no size at all.

J gene: TRBJ2-7
V gene: TRBV7-2
clone size: -
CDR3 length: 13
D gene: TRBD1
CDR3 protein: CASSRGQVYEQYF
CDR3 DNA: TGTGCCAGCAGCCGGGGACAGGTCTACGAGCAGTACTTC

J gene: TRBJ2-1
V gene: TRBV20-1
clone size: -
CDR3 length: 14
D gene: TRBD2
CDR3 protein: CSASSSGGISEQFF
CDR3 DNA: TGCAGTGCTAGTTCCAGCGGGGGGATCAGTGAGCAGTTCTTC

J gene: TRBJ1-1
V gene: TRBV20-1
clone size: -
CDR3 length: 11
D gene: -
CDR3 protein: CSAPSRAEAFF
CDR3 DNA: TGCAGTGCTCCGAGTCGGGCTGAAGCTTTCTTT

J gene: TRBJ1-2
V gene: TRBV6-5
clone size: -
CDR3 length: 14
D gene: -
CDR3 protein: CASSSAGQNYGYTF
CDR3 DNA: TGTGCCAGCAGTTCCGCCGGACAAAACTATGGCTACACCTTC

J gene: TRBJ2-5
V gene: TRBV28
clone size: -
CDR3 length: 14
D gene: -
CDR3 protein: CASSIPGLQETQYF
CDR3 DNA: TGTGCCAGCAGTATACCGGGACTCCAAGAGACCCAGTACTTC

J gene: TRBJ1-4
V gene: TRBV28
clone size: -
CDR3 length: 15
D gene: TRBD1
CDR3 protein: CASSLQRSRGEKLFF
CDR3 DNA: TGTGCCAGCAGTTTACAGAGGTCCAGGGGGGAAAAACTGTTTTTT

J gene: TRBJ2-1
V gene: TRBV3-1/TRBV3-2
clone size: -
CDR3 length: 16
D gene: TRBD2
CDR3 protein: CASSQVTSGGYNEQFF
CDR3 DNA: TGTGCCAGCAGCCAGGTCACTAGCGGGGGGTACAATGAGCAGTTCTTC

J gene: TRBJ2-1
V gene: TRBV9
clone size: -
CDR3 length: 16
D gene: TRBD2
CDR3 protein: CASSTLSGSSYNEQFF
CDR3 DNA: TGTGCCAGCAGCACTCTTAGCGGGAGCTCCTACAATGAGCAGTTCTTC

J gene: TRBJ1-1
V gene: TRBV12-3/TRBV12-4
clone size: once
CDR3 length: 12
D gene: -
CDR3 protein: CASSRLSRGAFF
CDR3 DNA: TGTGCCAGCAGCCGCTTAAGCCGGGGAGCTTTCTTT

J gene: TRBJ1-1
V gene: TRBV7-2
clone size: -
CDR3 length: 14
D gene: -
CDR3 protein: CASSPNNQGGYAFF
CDR3 DNA: TGTGCCAGCAGCCCGAATAACCAGGGAGGATACGCTTTCTTT

J gene: TRBJ2-1
V gene: TRBV9
clone size: -
CDR3 length: 17
D gene: -
CDR3 protein: CASSVEVRAVFRGEQFF
CDR3 DNA: TGTGCCAGCAGCGTAGAAGTGAGGGCGGTATTCAGAGGTGAGCAGTTCTTC

J gene: TRBJ2-3
V gene: TRBV7-3
clone size: -
CDR3 length: 13
D gene: -
CDR3 protein: CASSLTSADTQYF
CDR3 DNA: TGTGCCAGCAGCCTAACCTCGGCAGATACGCAGTATTTT

J gene: TRBJ2-5
V gene: TRBV7-2
clone size: -
CDR3 length: 16
D gene: TRBD2
CDR3 protein: CASSFSGHAPQETQYF
CDR3 DNA: TGTGCCAGCAGCTTTAGCGGGCATGCACCCCAAGAGACCCAGTACTTC

J gene: TRBJ1-1
V gene: TRBV11-3
clone size: -
CDR3 length: 13
D gene: -
CDR3 protein: CASSLEQNTEAFF
CDR3 DNA: TGTGCCAGCAGCTTAGAACAGAACACTGAAGCTTTCTTT

J gene: TRBJ2-3
V gene: TRBV10-1
clone size: -
CDR3 length: 13
D gene: -
CDR3 protein: CASSDFRTDTQYF
CDR3 DNA: TGCGCCAGCAGTGACTTCAGGACAGATACGCAGTATTTT

J gene: TRBJ1-2
V gene: TRBV7-9
clone size: -
CDR3 length: 15
D gene: TRBD1
CDR3 protein: CASSTRDSRNYGYTF
CDR3 DNA: TGTGCCAGCAGCACCCGGGACAGCCGTAACTATGGCTACACCTTC

J gene: TRBJ1-5
V gene: TRBV28
clone size: -
CDR3 length: 15
D gene: -
CDR3 protein: CASSLPQTLNQPQHF
CDR3 DNA: TGTGCCAGCAGTTTGCCACAGACCCTCAATCAGCCCCAGCATTTT

J gene: TRBJ1-6
V gene: TRBV18
clone size: -
CDR3 length: 16
D gene: -
CDR3 protein: CASSRNVVEGNSPLHF
CDR3 DNA: TGTGCCAGCTCCCGCAACGTGGTTGAGGGTAATTCACCCCTCCACTTT

J gene: TRBJ2-3
V gene: TRBV2
clone size: -
CDR3 length: 14
D gene: -
CDR3 protein: CASRSRVLDGTQYF
CDR3 DNA: TGTGCCAGCAGGTCCCGGGTCTTAGACGGTACGCAGTATTTT

J gene: TRBJ2-2
V gene: TRBV5-1
clone size: few
CDR3 length: 14
D gene: TRBD1
CDR3 protein: CASSPGQGTGELFF
CDR3 DNA: TGCGCCAGCAGCCCCGGACAGGGGACCGGGGAGCTGTTTTTT

J gene: TRBJ1-4
V gene: TRBV7-9
clone size: -
CDR3 length: 15
D gene: TRBD1
CDR3 protein: CASSKTGTVNEKLFF
CDR3 DNA: TGTGCCAGCAGTAAAACCGGGACAGTTAATGAAAAACTGTTTTTT

J gene: TRBJ1-1
V gene: TRBV5-1
clone size: -
CDR3 length: 13
D gene: TRBD1
CDR3 protein: CASSLQGWTEAFF
CDR3 DNA: TGCGCCAGCAGCTTACAGGGGTGGACTGAAGCTTTCTTT

J gene: TRBJ2-1
V gene: TRBV6-1
clone size: few
CDR3 length: 15
D gene: -
CDR3 protein: CASSDPGVPPNEQFF
CDR3 DNA: TGTGCCAGCAGTGATCCAGGGGTTCCCCCTAATGAGCAGTTCTTC

J gene: TRBJ2-2
V gene: TRBV27
clone size: -
CDR3 length: 16
D gene: -
CDR3 protein: CASSFSGRVNTGELFF
CDR3 DNA: TGTGCCAGCAGTTTTTCCGGGAGAGTTAACACCGGGGAGCTGTTTTTT

J gene: TRBJ2-2
V gene: TRBV7-9
clone size: once
CDR3 length: 16
D gene: TRBD2
CDR3 protein: CASSSAGGVNTGELFF
CDR3 DNA: TGTGCCAGCAGCTCCGCGGGGGGGGTGAACACCGGGGAGCTGTTTTTT

J gene: TRBJ1-5
V gene: TRBV28
clone size: -
CDR3 length: 19
D gene: TRBD1
CDR3 protein: CASTLRFGQGGRSRQPQHF
CDR3 DNA: TGTGCCAGCACCCTAAGATTTGGGCAGGGGGGAAGAAGTCGTCAGCCCCAGCATTTT

J gene: TRBJ1-4
V gene: TRBV28
clone size: -
CDR3 length: 13
D gene: -
CDR3 protein: CASMEGTNEKLFF
CDR3 DNA: TGTGCCAGCATGGAGGGGACCAACGAAAAACTGTTTTTT

J gene: TRBJ1-2
V gene: TRBV10-2
clone size: -
CDR3 length: 14
D gene: TRBD1
CDR3 protein: CASSLGQATVGYTF
CDR3 DNA: TGCGCCAGCAGCCTGGGACAGGCTACCGTGGGCTACACCTTC

J gene: TRBJ2-7
V gene: TRBV27
clone size: -
CDR3 length: 15
D gene: -
CDR3 protein: CASSLRGRSAYEQYF
CDR3 DNA: TGTGCCAGCAGTTTAAGGGGCCGGAGTGCGTACGAGCAGTACTTC

J gene: TRBJ1-5
V gene: TRBV7-8
clone size: few
CDR3 length: 16
D gene: -
CDR3 protein: CASSLVEGTSNQPQHF
CDR3 DNA: TGTGCCAGCAGCTTAGTAGAGGGAACTAGCAATCAGCCCCAGCATTTT

J gene: TRBJ1-2
V gene: TRBV18
clone size: -
CDR3 length: 12
D gene: -
CDR3 protein: CASSQNRDGYTF
CDR3 DNA: TGTGCCAGCTCACAGAACAGGGATGGCTACACCTTC

J gene: TRBJ2-5
V gene: TRBV9
clone size: -
CDR3 length: 16
D gene: TRBD2
CDR3 protein: CASSTGLAGGRETQYF
CDR3 DNA: TGTGCCAGCAGCACCGGACTAGCGGGAGGGCGTGAGACCCAGTACTTC

J gene: TRBJ1-5
V gene: TRBV27
clone size: -
CDR3 length: 15
D gene: -
CDR3 protein: CASSPEGSLNQPQHF
CDR3 DNA: TGTGCCAGCAGTCCCGAGGGCAGTCTAAATCAGCCCCAGCATTTT

J gene: TRBJ2-7
V gene: TRBV5-1
clone size: -
CDR3 length: 15
D gene: TRBD2
CDR3 protein: CASSLDSSRGSEQYF
CDR3 DNA: TGCGCCAGCAGCTTGGATTCTTCCCGCGGGAGCGAGCAGTACTTC

J gene: TRBJ2-7
V gene: TRBV6-5
clone size: few
CDR3 length: 13
D gene: -
CDR3 protein: CASTPGAGYEQYF
CDR3 DNA: TGTGCCAGCACCCCAGGGGCAGGATACGAGCAGTACTTC

J gene: TRBJ2-1
V gene: TRBV11-3
clone size: -
CDR3 length: 16
D gene: TRBD2
CDR3 protein: CASSSALGGSSGEQFF
CDR3 DNA: TGTGCCAGCAGCTCGGCCCTAGGCGGGAGTTCAGGTGAGCAGTTCTTC

J gene: TRBJ2-3
V gene: TRBV7-2
clone size: -
CDR3 length: 15
D gene: TRBD1
CDR3 protein: CASSLTGAGTDTQYF
CDR3 DNA: TGTGCCAGCAGCTTGACAGGGGCCGGCACAGATACGCAGTATTTT

J gene: TRBJ1-3
V gene: TRBV6-5
clone size: -
CDR3 length: 15
D gene: -
CDR3 protein: CASRMSGGTGNTIYF
CDR3 DNA: TGTGCCAGCAGGATGTCTGGAGGGACTGGAAACACCATATATTTT

J gene: TRBJ2-1
V gene: TRBV19
clone size: -
CDR3 length: 15
D gene: TRBD2
CDR3 protein: CASSRLGAGDIEQFF
CDR3 DNA: TGTGCCAGTAGCCGCCTAGGGGCGGGAGACATTGAGCAGTTCTTC

J gene: TRBJ2-1
V gene: TRBV30
clone size: once
CDR3 length: 13
D gene: -
CDR3 protein: CAWSMGLDNEQFF
CDR3 DNA: TGTGCCTGGAGTATGGGACTTGACAATGAGCAGTTCTTC

J gene: TRBJ1-1
V gene: TRBV5-5
clone size: -
CDR3 length: 15
D gene: TRBD1
CDR3 protein: CASSPRTGVNTEAFF
CDR3 DNA: TGTGCCAGCAGCCCCCGGACAGGAGTAAACACTGAAGCTTTCTTT

J gene: TRBJ1-1
V gene: TRBV5-8
clone size: -
CDR3 length: 10
D gene: -
CDR3 protein: CASTHTEAFF
CDR3 DNA: TGTGCCAGCACTCACACTGAAGCTTTCTTT

J gene: TRBJ1-5
V gene: TRBV28
clone size: -
CDR3 length: 13
D gene: TRBD1
CDR3 protein: CASSLTGNQPQHF
CDR3 DNA: TGTGCCAGCAGTTTGACAGGGAATCAGCCCCAGCATTTT

J gene: TRBJ2-3
V gene: TRBV9
clone size: -
CDR3 length: 16
D gene: TRBD1
CDR3 protein: CASSYLAQGAPDTQYF
CDR3 DNA: TGTGCCAGCAGCTATTTAGCACAGGGGGCCCCAGATACGCAGTATTTT

J gene: TRBJ2-1
V gene: TRBV9
clone size: -
CDR3 length: 15
D gene: TRBD2
CDR3 protein: CASSSSGDSYNEQFF
CDR3 DNA: TGTGCCAGCAGCTCGAGCGGGGACTCCTACAATGAGCAGTTCTTC

J gene: TRBJ2-3
V gene: TRBV9
clone size: few
CDR3 length: 16
D gene: TRBD2
CDR3 protein: CASSLRLAGSTDTQYF
CDR3 DNA: TGTGCCAGCAGTTTAAGACTAGCGGGGAGCACAGATACGCAGTATTTT

J gene: TRBJ1-4
V gene: TRBV18
clone size: -
CDR3 length: 15
D gene: -
CDR3 protein: CASSNRVATNEKLFF
CDR3 DNA: TGTGCCAGCTCAAACAGAGTGGCAACTAATGAAAAACTGTTTTTT

J gene: TRBJ2-1
V gene: TRBV27
clone size: once
CDR3 length: 14
D gene: -
CDR3 protein: CASSFLGGYNEQFF
CDR3 DNA: TGTGCCAGCAGTTTTTTAGGAGGGTACAATGAGCAGTTCTTC

J gene: TRBJ1-5
V gene: TRBV4-1
clone size: -
CDR3 length: 16
D gene: -
CDR3 protein: CASSQRHELSNQPQHF
CDR3 DNA: TGCGCCAGCAGCCAGAGACACGAGCTTAGCAATCAGCCCCAGCATTTT

J gene: TRBJ2-7
V gene: TRBV19
clone size: -
CDR3 length: 13
D gene: TRBD1
CDR3 protein: CASKGTGLLRGYF
CDR3 DNA: TGTGCCAGTAAGGGGACAGGGCTTCTTCGGGGGTACTTC

J gene: TRBJ1-5
V gene: TRBV2
clone size: -
CDR3 length: 14
D gene: TRBD1
CDR3 protein: CASRSGTGNQPQHF
CDR3 DNA: TGTGCCAGCAGGTCCGGGACAGGGAATCAGCCCCAGCATTTT

J gene: TRBJ2-7
V gene: TRBV4-2
clone size: -
CDR3 length: 16
D gene: TRBD2
CDR3 protein: CASSFGLAGGRYEQYF
CDR3 DNA: TGTGCCAGCAGCTTTGGACTAGCGGGGGGGCGGTACGAGCAGTACTTC

J gene: TRBJ2-3
V gene: TRBV6-5
clone size: -
CDR3 length: 15
D gene: TRBD1
CDR3 protein: CASRPQGKSTDTQYF
CDR3 DNA: TGTGCCAGCAGGCCACAGGGGAAGTCCACAGATACGCAGTATTTT

J gene: TRBJ1-2
V gene: TRBV5-6
clone size: -
CDR3 length: 12
D gene: -
CDR3 protein: CASSWGGDGYTF
CDR3 DNA: TGTGCCAGCAGCTGGGGCGGGGATGGCTACACCTTC

J gene: TRBJ1-5
V gene: TRBV28
clone size: -
CDR3 length: 14
D gene: TRBD1
CDR3 protein: CASLDRGPQEPQHF
CDR3 DNA: TGTGCCAGCCTGGACAGGGGGCCTCAAGAGCCCCAGCATTTT

J gene: TRBJ2-2
V gene: TRBV28
clone size: once
CDR3 length: 17
D gene: TRBD2
CDR3 protein: CASRSAGGSTTTGELFF
CDR3 DNA: TGTGCCAGCAGGTCAGCGGGGGGGTCCACTACGACCGGGGAGCTGTTTTTT

J gene: TRBJ1-1
V gene: TRBV19
clone size: -
CDR3 length: 13
D gene: TRBD1
CDR3 protein: CATRGQGVYEAFF
CDR3 DNA: TGTGCCACTCGAGGACAGGGAGTATATGAAGCTTTCTTT

J gene: TRBJ2-2
V gene: TRBV9
clone size: -
CDR3 length: 15
D gene: -
CDR3 protein: CASTLGAANTGELFF
CDR3 DNA: TGTGCCAGCACCCTGGGGGCCGCGAACACCGGGGAGCTGTTTTTT

J gene: TRBJ2-1
V gene: TRBV19
clone size: -
CDR3 length: 16
D gene: TRBD2
CDR3 protein: CASSIGTSGILHEQFF
CDR3 DNA: TGTGCCAGTAGTATCGGGACTAGCGGGATATTGCATGAGCAGTTCTTC

J gene: TRBJ2-5
V gene: TRBV3-1/TRBV3-2
clone size: -
CDR3 length: 13
D gene: TRBD2
CDR3 protein: CASSRLAEETQYF
CDR3 DNA: TGTGCCAGCAGCCGACTAGCGGAAGAGACCCAGTACTTC